Listed here are 31 T cell receptor beta chains from one sample, sequenced in a study of T cell responses to AZD1222 COVID-19 vaccine. The data were produced by immunoSEQ multiplex PCR, yet TCRdb's version contains in-frame clones alone and is incomplete. The data hold 84,000 or so clones, with 90% to 95% observed a single time. This specimen consisted of peripheral blood, obtained on day 0 of MenACWY control vaccination. Receptors were obtained from an adult in good health.

V is TRBV2 and J is TRBJ2-1; perhaps TRBD1 as D (6 bases). Trimming took 1 base from V and 7 from J, leaving 11 bases between them. CDR1 SNHLY and CDR2 FYNNEI come from the germline V gene. The CDR3 has 14 amino acids. Written as DNA, the CDR3 is TGTGCCAGCAGTGAAGTCAGGGGCGGTAATGAGCAGTTCTTC. It specifies CASSEVRGGNEQFF.

The J gene is TRBJ1-4, the V gene TRBV28, with D unresolved. The V end lost 6 bases, the J end lost 8 bases, and 4 bases lay between the germline ends. There are 10 residues in the CDR3. Per the germline V gene, CDR1 is MDHEN and CDR2 is SYDVKM. This CDR3 is CASSREKLFF. CDR3 coding DNA: TGTGCCAGCAGCCGGGAAAAACTGTTTTTT.

The chain has TRBV7-8 and TRBJ2-3; 11 nucleotides align to TRBD2. V shed 3 bases, J shed 8 bases, and the junction held 7 bases outside the gene matches. Germline V gene sequence: CDR1 SGHVS, CDR2 FQNEAQ. The CDR3 runs to 15 residues. CDR3 loop: CASSFLAGGQGTQYF. CDR3 DNA sequence: TGTGCCAGCAGCTTTCTAGCGGGGGGTCAAGGTACGCAGTATTTT.

This chain links TRBV5-4 with TRBJ1-3, with no clear D. Germline values: CDR1 SGHNT, CDR2 YYREEE (reference sequence). Between the trimmed V and J ends, which lost 4 bases and 3 bases, there was a span of 17 bases. The CDR3 contains 16 residues. The CDR3 spells CASSPEILGGGNTIYF. The CDR3 DNA sequence: TGTGCCAGCAGCCCCGAAATTCTGGGAGGTGGAAACACCATATATTTT. The full variable domain, in which reference TRBV5-4 and TRBJ1-3 provide the parts outside the CDR3, is ETGVTQSPTHLIKTRGQQVTLRCSSQSGHNTVSWYQQALGQGPQFIFQYYREEENGRGNFPPRFSGLQFPNYSSELNVNALELDDSALYLCASSPEILGGGNTIYFGEGSWLTVV.

The chain joins TRBV18 to TRBJ2-2, with no clear D. CDR3 length: 13 amino acids. Germline V gene sequence: CDR1 KGHSH, CDR2 LQKENI. V lost 5 bases and J 7 bases, leaving 11 bases between the germline ends. CDR3 in DNA: TGTGCCAGCTCAACGACCATTGGCGGGGAGCTGTTTTTT. Protein sequence: CASSTTIGGELFF.

This clone came up once. The V gene is TRBV28, the J gene TRBJ2-5, with 14 bases fitting TRBD2. This CDR3 spans 17 amino acids. Trimming at V came to 8 bases and at J to 4 bases, leaving 12 bases not matched to a gene. Germline V lookup: CDR1 MDHEN, CDR2 SYDVKM. Here the CDR3 reads CASRNRGGTSGGETQYF. The CDR3, as DNA: TGTGCCAGCCGAAACAGAGGGGGGACTAGCGGGGGAGAGACCCAGTACTTC.

The chain combines TRBV3-1 (or the pseudogene TRBV3-2) with TRBJ1-2; 7 bases agree with TRBD1. The V gene end was trimmed by 0 bases and the J gene end by 4 bases; junction bases not matched to a gene: 5. Germline lookup yields CDR1 LGHDT and CDR2 YNNKEL (reference sequence). The CDR3 totals 15 residues. The CDR3 DNA reads TGTGCCAGCAGCCAAGATGGAAGGACAGGCTATGGCTACACCTTC. Its protein is CASSQDGRTGYGYTF.

J is TRBJ2-1 and V is TRBV2, with D uncertain. Germline V gives CDR1 SNHLY, CDR2 FYNNEI. The CDR3 sequence is 13 residues long. V was trimmed by 1 base and J by 2 bases, leaving 3 bases between them. This CDR3 is CASSEETYNEQFF. For the CDR3, the DNA is TGTGCCAGCAGTGAAGAGACCTACAATGAGCAGTTCTTC.

The V gene is TRBV11-1, the J gene TRBJ2-5; the match to TRBD1 covers 7 bases. This CDR3 is 15 amino acids long. In germline, CDR1 is SGHAT, CDR2 FQDESV (reference sequence). Losses at the gene ends were 4 bases for V and 2 bases for J; bases not matched to a gene: 7. In nucleotides, the CDR3 is TGTGCCAGCAGCTCCGCCCTGGGACAGCAAGAGACCCAGTACTTC. It specifies CASSSALGQQETQYF.

The CDR3 nucleotides are TGTGCCAGCAGTTTCGCGGTACAAGAGACCCAGTACTTC. This codes for CASSFAVQETQYF. The V call is TRBV12-3 or TRBV12-4, the J call TRBJ2-5, with D uncertain. The CDR3 is made up of 13 amino acids. Trimming left V 3 bases short and J 2 bases short, with 7 bases between.

The V gene is TRBV28, the J gene TRBJ1-6; D might be TRBD1 (6 bases). Between the trimmed V and J ends, which lost 5 bases and 3 bases, there was a span of 14 bases. Germline CDR1 MDHEN, CDR2 SYDVKM. The CDR3 sequence is 16 residues long. The CDR3 DNA reads TGTGCCAGCAGTCCCGACAGGCGACACTATAATTCACCCCTCCACTTT. Protein product: CASSPDRRHYNSPLHF.

For this clone: Germline is not matched at one junction end, which may reflect a read error. This chain links TRBV11-2 with TRBJ2-3, with 10 bases that match TRBD2. The CDR3 is 14 residues long. The germline V gene has CDR1 SGHAT and CDR2 FQNNGV. The CDR3 nucleotides read TGTGCCAGCAGCCCCGGACTAGCGGACCCCGTCCCGGATTTT. Protein product: CASSPGLADPVPDF.

The chain has TRBV3-1 (or the pseudogene TRBV3-2) and TRBJ2-3, with D hard to call. This CDR3 comprises 12 residues. Trimming pared 4 bases from V and 3 bases from J, leaving 5 bases between. Germline V gene data show CDR1 as LGHDT and CDR2 as YNNKEL (reference sequence). CDR3 loop: CASSRETDTQYF. The CDR3 bases are TGTGCCAGCAGCCGAGAGACAGATACGCAGTATTTT.

The chain carries TRBV2 and TRBJ1-1; D call uncertain. The CDR3 length is 14 residues. Between the trimmed V and J ends, which lost 2 bases and 1 base, there was a span of 8 bases. CDR1 SNHLY and CDR2 FYNNEI come from the germline V gene. CDR3 in DNA: TGTGCCAGCAGTGAATTGAGTGGGAACACTGAAGCTTTCTTT. It specifies CASSELSGNTEAFF.

The V gene is TRBV6-2 or TRBV6-3, the J gene TRBJ2-7, with 8 bases fitting TRBD1. Germline CDR1 and CDR2: MNHEY and SVGEGT. The CDR3 totals 14 residues. V lost 4 bases, J lost 2 bases, and 4 bases stayed unmatched. The CDR3 DNA reads TGTGCCAGCAGTTGGACAGGGAGTCCCTACGAGCAGTACTTC. This translates into CASSWTGSPYEQYF.

The chain couples TRBV27 to TRBJ1-2; D might be TRBD1 (6 bases). Germline-derived CDR1 and CDR2 are MNHEY and SMNVEV (reference sequence). V was cut by 8 bases and J by 3 bases, with 19 bases left in between. This CDR3 region has 15 residues. The CDR3 nucleotides are TGTGCCAGCGGACGGACAGCGGTCCGTCACTATGGCTACACCTTC. Encoded protein: CASGRTAVRHYGYTF.

The chain employs TRBV2 and TRBJ2-3; 10 bases are shared with TRBD2. The germline CDR1 and CDR2 sequences are SNHLY and FYNNEI. The CDR3 is made up of 14 amino acids. The J segment lost 1 base and the V segment lost 6 bases, leaving 1 base of the junction unmatched. Written as DNA, the CDR3 is TGTGCCAGCAGGGGGACTAGCGGCACAGATACGCAGTATTTT. Translation: CASRGTSGTDTQYF.

The V call is TRBV5-1, the J call TRBJ2-7, with D perhaps TRBD2 (5 bases). This CDR3 comprises 17 residues. Germline loops: CDR1 SGHRS, CDR2 YFSETQ. V gave up 2 bases and J gave up 3 bases, with 21 bases separating them. CDR3 sequence (DNA): TGCGCCAGCAGCTTTGTCGGGGTCGGGCAAAACCGCTACGAGCAGTACTTC. As protein: CASSFVGVGQNRYEQYF.

The chain couples TRBV19 to TRBJ1-1; D perhaps matches TRBD1 (5 bases). The CDR3 length is 12 residues. Germline values: CDR1 LNHDA, CDR2 SQIVND (reference sequence). V lost 5 bases and J 5 bases, leaving 9 bases between the germline ends. CDR3 amino acids: CASSWGDTEAFF. Here the CDR3 DNA reads TGTGCCAGTAGTTGGGGGGATACTGAAGCTTTCTTT.

V usage is TRBV5-1 and J usage is TRBJ2-7, with 12 bases matching TRBD2. Trimming took 4 bases from V and 3 from J; bases not matched to a gene: 8. The germline V gene encodes CDR1 SGHRS and CDR2 YFSETQ. This CDR3 contains 16 residues. CDR3 DNA: TGCGCCAGCAGCATTGGACTAGCGGGGAAACTCTACGAGCAGTACTTC. Its translation: CASSIGLAGKLYEQYF.

The V call is TRBV5-6, the J call TRBJ1-6, with D unclear. Trimming cost V 0 bases and J 6 bases, with 10 bases left between them. CDR1 SGHDT and CDR2 YYEEEE come from the germline V gene. This CDR3 has 15 amino acids. CDR3 bases: TGTGCCAGCAGCTTGGCCTCTTGGGTTAATTCACCCCTCCACTTT. Amino acids: CASSLASWVNSPLHF.

The rearrangement uses TRBV3-1 (or the pseudogene TRBV3-2) and TRBJ1-2; TRBD1 agrees at 8 bases. Germline V gene data show CDR1 as LGHDT and CDR2 as YNNKEL (reference sequence). The CDR3 covers 15 residues. The V gene end was trimmed by 4 bases and the J gene end by 1 base; junction bases not matched to a gene: 5. The DNA of the CDR3 is TGTGCCAGCAGCCCCCGGGACAGGATTAACTATGGCTACACCTTC. Protein product: CASSPRDRINYGYTF.

This chain connects TRBV5-1 to TRBJ2-1; a possible D gene is TRBD1 (5 bases). V lost 1 base and J 6 bases, leaving 17 bases between the germline ends. This CDR3 has 16 residues. Germline V lookup: CDR1 SGHRS, CDR2 YFSETQ. The CDR3 DNA reads TGCGCCAGCAGCTTGATTGTAACAGGTGCGTCCAATGAGCAGTTCTTC. This sequence encodes CASSLIVTGASNEQFF.

The V call is TRBV6-5, the J call TRBJ1-1; possibly TRBD1 for D (5 bases). The germline CDR1 and CDR2 sequences are MNHEY and SVGAGI. The CDR3 runs to 14 residues. The V end was cut by 1 base, the J end by 1 base, with 7 bases between. DNA of the CDR3: TGTGCCAGCAGTTACTACACAGGGAACACTGAAGCTTTCTTT. Translated, it gives CASSYYTGNTEAFF.

The chain links TRBV7-2 to TRBJ1-2, with D possibly TRBD1 on 6 matching bases. The V end lost 1 base, the J end lost 3 bases, and 12 bases lay between the germline ends. Germline CDR1 is SGHTA and CDR2 is FQGNSA. CDR3 length: 15 residues. The CDR3 loop reads CASSLGLGGYYGYTF. The CDR3 coding sequence is TGTGCCAGCAGCTTAGGGTTAGGGGGATACTATGGCTACACCTTC.

V and J are TRBV28 and TRBJ1-1, with D tentatively TRBD1 (5 bases). CDR1 and CDR2 from the germline V gene are MDHEN and SYDVKM. The CDR3 is 13 residues long. V gave up 7 bases and J gave up 5 bases, with 14 bases separating them. The CDR3 sequence: CASNLNWGTEAFF. The CDR3 bases are TGTGCCAGCAATCTGAATTGGGGGACTGAAGCTTTCTTT.

This sequence joins TRBV6-5 and TRBJ1-1, with D perhaps matching TRBD1 (5 bases). Germline CDR1 MNHEY, CDR2 SVGAGI. CDR3 length equals 13 residues. Trimming left V 7 bases short and J 4 bases short, with 13 bases between. In DNA, the CDR3 is TGTGCCAGCATTGGGACCGGGGTCACTGAAGCTTTCTTT. Translating gives CASIGTGVTEAFF.

V usage is TRBV2 and J usage is TRBJ1-2, with 7 nucleotides matching TRBD1. Germline trimming cut 3 bases from V and 8 bases from J; bases unmatched to any gene: 12. The CDR3 consists of 15 residues. Germline CDR1 reads SNHLY; CDR2 reads FYNNEI. CDR3 residues: CASSDRGQALWGYTF. Here the CDR3 DNA reads TGTGCCAGCAGTGACCGCGGACAGGCCCTCTGGGGCTACACCTTC.

CDR3 nucleotides: TGTGCCAGCAGGGGTCCGTTGGGCGATCAGCCCCAGCATTTT. Encoded protein: CASRGPLGDQPQHF. The rearrangement joins TRBV28 to TRBJ1-5; D gene unclear. Trimming shortened V by 6 bases and J by 5 bases, and 14 bases separated the two germline ends. Per the germline V gene, CDR1 is MDHEN and CDR2 is SYDVKM. This CDR3 contains 14 residues.

This clone is a singleton in its sample. V is TRBV12-3 or TRBV12-4 and J is TRBJ2-3; D is undetermined. The germline V and J ends were trimmed by 3 bases and 1 base, with 5 bases remaining between them. There are 13 residues in the CDR3. This CDR3 reads CASSFRGTDTQYF. CDR3 nucleotide sequence: TGTGCCAGCAGTTTTAGGGGCACAGATACGCAGTATTTT.

This clone has more than one count but fewer than ten. This sequence joins TRBV15 and TRBJ2-7; D may be TRBD2 (6 bases). CDR3 size: 15 residues. Trimming cost V 2 bases and J 5 bases, with 16 bases left between them. Germline CDR1 is LNHNV and CDR2 is YYDKDF (reference sequence). This CDR3 reads CATSRSRLGDHEQYF. The CDR3, as DNA: TGTGCCACCAGCAGATCACGACTAGGGGATCACGAGCAGTACTTC.